Described below is a single TCR beta chain sequence and its context. Using immunoSEQ multiplex PCR, the repertoire was profiled, and TCRdb retains in-frame clones only, with some absent. The sample holds some 100,000 clones, approximately 92% seen once. These data come from a study of siplizumab effects on memory and regulatory T cells. CDR3 length: 17 residues. The germline CDR1 and CDR2 sequences are KGHSH and LQKENI. V gave up 6 bases and J gave up 14 bases; unmatched junction bases: 20. The receptor comes from a human donor in good health. Some clones in this sample may be carry-over from other donors' samples. The genes are TRBV18 and TRBJ1-6, with 9 nucleotides matching TRBD1. Specimen: CD4+ T cells sorted from blood. CDR3 coding DNA: TGTGCCAGCTCCTCTCTTGGTGGGACAGGGTCGACTTTCACCCTCCACTTT. This codes for CASSSLGGTGSTFTLHF.